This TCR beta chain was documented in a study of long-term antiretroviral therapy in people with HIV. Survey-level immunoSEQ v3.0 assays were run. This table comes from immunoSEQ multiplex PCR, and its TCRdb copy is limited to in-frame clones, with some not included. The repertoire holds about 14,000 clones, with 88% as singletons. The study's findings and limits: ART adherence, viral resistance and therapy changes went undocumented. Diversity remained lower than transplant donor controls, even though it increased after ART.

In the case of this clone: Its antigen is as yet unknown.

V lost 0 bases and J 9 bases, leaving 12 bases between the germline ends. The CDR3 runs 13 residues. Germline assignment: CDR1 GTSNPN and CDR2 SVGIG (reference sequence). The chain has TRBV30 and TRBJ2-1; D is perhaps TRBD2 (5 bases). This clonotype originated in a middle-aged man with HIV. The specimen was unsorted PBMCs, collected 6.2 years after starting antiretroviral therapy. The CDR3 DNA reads TGTGCCTGGAGTGTTGGAGGTGTGAGTGAGCAGTTCTTC. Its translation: CAWSVGGVSEQFF.